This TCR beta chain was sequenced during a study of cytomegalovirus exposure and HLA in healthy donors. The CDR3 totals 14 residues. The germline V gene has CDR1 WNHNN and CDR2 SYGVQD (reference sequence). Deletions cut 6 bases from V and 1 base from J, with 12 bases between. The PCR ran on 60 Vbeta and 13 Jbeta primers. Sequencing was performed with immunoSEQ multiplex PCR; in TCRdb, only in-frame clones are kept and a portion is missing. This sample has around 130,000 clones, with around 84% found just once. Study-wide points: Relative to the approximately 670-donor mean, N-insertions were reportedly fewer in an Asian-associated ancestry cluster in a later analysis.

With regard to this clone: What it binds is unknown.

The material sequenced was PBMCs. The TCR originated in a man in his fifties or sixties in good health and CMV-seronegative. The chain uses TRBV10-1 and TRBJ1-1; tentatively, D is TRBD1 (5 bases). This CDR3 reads CASRAQAENTEAFF. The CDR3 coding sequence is TGCGCCAGCAGAGCACAGGCGGAGAACACTGAAGCTTTCTTT.